The present T cell receptor (beta chain) was sequenced within a study of control samples from healthy donors and cancer patients. This CDR3 spans 12 amino acids. V was pared by 1 base and J by 6 bases, with 7 bases between. Sequenced by immunoSEQ multiplex PCR; TCRdb stores in-frame clones only, minus some. The table has around 200,000 clones, 85% to 95% seen once. This clonotype originated in a man between 18 and 29 years old in good health. The rearrangement joins TRBV12-3 or TRBV12-4 to TRBJ2-7; the D is unclear. The specimen was blood. CDR3 sequence: CASSLVNGEQYF. In DNA form, the CDR3 reads TGTGCCAGCAGTTTAGTCAACGGCGAGCAGTACTTC.